A single sample gave rise to the 14 T cell receptor beta chains below, sequenced in a study of breast tumors, draining lymph nodes, adjacent tissues. Breast cancer patients provided tissue from their axillary draining lymph nodes. TCRdb analysed the multiplex PCR reads with MiXCR anew, one entry per CDR3 protein. The sample consists of over 200,000 distinct CDR3 sequences, nearly 35% of them appearing once. The sequenced material came from axillary lymph node tissue. All receptors derive from a female donor with breast cancer. Some clones in this sample may be carry-over from other donors' samples.

This chain joins TRBV28 and TRBJ2-1; the match to TRBD2 covers 11 bases. Germline CDR1 MDHEN, CDR2 SYDVKM. J lost 0 bases, V lost 6 bases, and 4 bases had no gene match. The CDR3 consists of 16 residues. The CDR3 bases are TGTGCCAGCAGCAAGACTAGCGGGATCTCCTACAATGAGCAGTTCTTC. Amino acids: CASSKTSGISYNEQFF.

V and J are TRBV12-3 or TRBV12-4 and TRBJ2-7; unclear D gene. V was cut by 4 bases and J by 0 bases, with 7 bases left in between. The CDR3 has 13 residues. CDR3 in amino acids: CASSYSISYEQYF. For the CDR3, the DNA is TGTGCCAGCAGTTACAGCATCTCCTACGAGCAGTACTTC.

The J gene is TRBJ2-5, the V gene TRBV7-2; 10 bases align to TRBD1. After removal of 8 bases from V and 1 base from J, the junction contained 13 bases not matched to a gene. Germline CDR1 is SGHTA and CDR2 is FQGNSA. The CDR3 loop spans 17 amino acids. The CDR3 DNA is TGTGCCAGCTGGGACAGGGGTAATTGGGACGTCCAAGAGACCCAGTACTTC. Translating it yields CASWDRGNWDVQETQYF. Combining the CDR3 with reference TRBV7-2 and TRBJ2-5 gives the whole variable domain GAGVSQSPSNKVTEKGKDVELRCDPISGHTALYWYRQSLGQGLEFLIYFQGNSAPDKSGLPSDRFSAERTGGSVSTLTIQRTQQEDSAVYLCASWDRGNWDVQETQYFGPGTRLLVL.

The genes are TRBV6-6 and TRBJ1-5; TRBD1 might be the D (5 bases). Trimming left V 6 bases short and J 5 bases short, with 8 bases between. Looked up from germline, CDR1 is MNHNY and CDR2 is SVGAGI (reference sequence). This CDR3 is built from 12 residues. The CDR3 here is CASRGGYQPQHF. CDR3 bases: TGTGCCAGCAGGGGGGGATATCAGCCCCAGCATTTT.

This rearrangement joins TRBV27 to TRBJ1-6, with 9 bases aligning to TRBD1. The trim removed 9 bases at V and 9 bases at J, leaving 9 bases unmatched. CDR1 and CDR2 (germline): MNHEY, SMNVEV (reference sequence). This CDR3 has 14 amino acids. The CDR3 coding sequence is TGTGCCAGTCAAACCGGGACAGGGATTTCACCCCTCCACTTT. Protein sequence: CASQTGTGISPLHF.

V is TRBV5-1 and J is TRBJ2-6, with TRBD2 identical over 8 bases. CDR3 length equals 18 residues. Germline V lookup: CDR1 SGHRS, CDR2 YFSETQ. Trimming took 0 bases from V and 4 from J; bases not matched to a gene: 9. The CDR3 DNA follows: TGCGCCAGCAGCTTGGGGTTGCTAGCGGGCACCGGGGCCAACGTCCTGACTTTC. It yields the protein CASSLGLLAGTGANVLTF. Using reference TRBV5-1 and TRBJ2-6 for the parts outside the CDR3, the full variable domain is KAGVTQTPRYLIKTRGQQVTLSCSPISGHRSVSWYQQTPGQGLQFLFEYFSETQRNKGNFPGRFSGRQFSNSRSEMNVSTLELGDSALYLCASSLGLLAGTGANVLTFGAGSRLTVL.

This clonotype was picked up a small number of times. Being one base from a much bigger clone, this may be a read error. V usage is TRBV20-1 and J usage is TRBJ1-2; D is ambiguous. The CDR3 totals 13 residues. Germline V gene sequence: CDR1 DFQATT, CDR2 SNEGSKA (reference sequence). CDR3 sequence: CSAPDPDNYAYTF. The CDR3 DNA reads as TGCAGCGCTCCAGACCCGGATAACTATGCCTACACCTTC.

This clonotype was seen many times. This chain links TRBV2 with TRBJ1-4; maybe TRBD1 (5 bases). The germline V gene has CDR1 SNHLY and CDR2 FYNNEI. The CDR3 runs 16 residues. V lost 5 bases and J lost 6, with 19 bases in between. This CDR3 reads CASSYQRQTWDEKLFF. The DNA of the CDR3 is TGTGCCAGCAGTTACCAACGACAGACTTGGGATGAAAAACTGTTTTTT.

As to this clonotype: This may come from a read error, since a much larger clone is one base off. V and J are TRBV20-1 and TRBJ2-7; D perhaps matches TRBD1 (5 bases). V lost 5 bases and J lost 6, with 20 bases in between. Per the germline V gene, CDR1 is DFQATT and CDR2 is SNEGSKA (reference sequence). This CDR3 has 14 residues. The CDR3 loop is CSAEKTVGTSEQYF. Here the CDR3 DNA reads TGCAGTGCTGAAAAGACAGTCGGTACCTCCGAGCAGTACTTC.

This clonotype was seen at least ten times. This sequence joins TRBV7-2 and TRBJ2-3; a weak D match, TRBD1 (5 bases). The CDR3 length is 13 residues. Trimming pared 2 bases from V and 5 bases from J, leaving 8 bases between. CDR1 SGHTA and CDR2 FQGNSA come from the germline V gene. CDR3 DNA sequence: TGTGCCAGCAGCTTATTGGGGCAAGATACGCAGTATTTT. Translating gives CASSLLGQDTQYF.

The rearrangement uses TRBV24-1 and TRBJ1-5; TRBD1 matches 7 bases. This CDR3 has 14 residues. Germline lookup yields CDR1 KGHDR and CDR2 SFDVKD. V dropped 1 base and J dropped 9; count of bases not matched to a gene: 5. DNA for the CDR3: TGTGCCACCAGTGATTTAGGGGGCTCTCGGCCCCAGCATTTT. Residues: CATSDLGGSRPQHF.

This clonotype appeared a few times. V and J are TRBV7-2 and TRBJ1-1, with D perhaps matching TRBD1 (6 bases). Germline V gene lookup returns CDR1 SGHTA and CDR2 FQGNSA. This CDR3 comprises 13 residues. V lost 1 base to trimming and J lost 6 bases, with 9 bases between them. CDR3 DNA: TGTGCCAGCAGCTTAGTGGAGGGGGCTGAAGCTTTCTTT. Its protein product is CASSLVEGAEAFF.

This rearrangement joins TRBV7-9 to TRBJ1-4, with unresolved D. CDR3 length: 14 amino acids. V was clipped by 5 bases and J by 5 bases, with 12 bases between them. Germline CDR1 and CDR2: SEHNR and FQNEAQ (reference sequence). CDR3 in DNA: TGTGCCAGCAGCCAAAAGGGTTCGAATGAAAAACTGTTTTTT. Residues: CASSQKGSNEKLFF.

The table lists this clonotype with a few counts. The chain carries TRBV28 and TRBJ2-7; D possibly matches TRBD1 or TRBD2 (5 bases each). The CDR3 loop spans 14 amino acids. CDR1 is MDHEN and CDR2 is SYDVKM in the germline V gene. Trimming cost V 4 bases and J 4 bases, with 14 bases left between them. The CDR3 loop reads CASSSRPEGYEQYF. The CDR3 nucleotides are TGTGCCAGCAGTTCCCGCCCCGAGGGGTACGAGCAGTACTTC.